This T cell receptor beta chain was captured in a study of Ad26.COV2.S vaccination and SARS-CoV-2 variants. Sequenced by immunoSEQ multiplex PCR; TCRdb stores in-frame clones only, minus some. The sample consists of 300,000 to 450,000 clones, 70% to 90% of them appearing once. Germline CDR1 and CDR2: SEHNR and FQNEAQ (reference sequence). The CDR3 has 14 amino acids. Trimming cost V 4 bases and J 3 bases, with 12 bases left between them. Treatment reported: some 19 received Ad26.COV2.S at low or high dose, single or two shots; several received placebo; per-sample allocation not given. Sampling occurred on day 63 after the first vaccine or placebo injection.

Source: peripheral blood, taken in a trial of Ad26.COV2.S vaccine versus placebo. The rearrangement uses TRBV7-9 and TRBJ1-2; D perhaps matches TRBD1 (6 bases). The origin of this receptor is a person aged 18-60 years who received the Ad26.COV2.S COVID-19 vaccine or a placebo. In nucleotides, the CDR3 is TGTGCCAGCAGCTCGGACAGCATCTACTATGGCTACACCTTC. This translates into CASSSDSIYYGYTF.